What follows are 17 T cell receptor beta chains derived from one specimen sequenced in a study of early T cells in non-severe SARS-CoV-2 infection. One entry per CDR3 protein results from TCRdb running MiXCR on the 5' RACE reads. The sample comprises some 57,000 distinct CDR3 sequences, 10% to 15% of which are singletons, and less than 6% rests with the top ten. What was sequenced was whole blood. Receptor source: an adult who was a healthcare worker with PCR-confirmed SARS-CoV-2 infection or an uninfected control (not recorded which).

CDR3 in DNA: TGTGCCAGCACCAACGGAAATGGACTAGCCCTCCACGAGCAGTACTTC. Residues: CASTNGNGLALHEQYF. The chain has TRBV9 and TRBJ2-7; 8 nucleotides match TRBD2. This CDR3 has 16 residues. J gave up 5 bases and V 6 bases, and 16 bases lay outside the gene matches. Germline assignment: CDR1 SGDLS and CDR2 YYNGEE.

This clonotype appeared many times. The J gene is TRBJ2-3, the V gene TRBV4-1; D is possibly TRBD1 (5 bases). CDR3 length: 16 residues. CDR1 and CDR2 (germline): MGHRA, YSYEKL. V shed 0 bases and J shed 3 bases, with 13 bases lying between them. CDR3 sequence reads: CASSQETVFRTDTQYF. The CDR3 DNA is TGCGCCAGCAGCCAAGAGACAGTGTTTAGGACAGATACGCAGTATTTT.

This clonotype was seen more than once but under ten times. This chain joins TRBV12-5 and TRBJ2-3, with no clear D. Trimming cost V 5 bases and J 5 bases, with 11 bases left between them. CDR3 length: 13 residues. CDR1 LGHNT and CDR2 FRNRAP come from the germline V gene. The CDR3 region is CASGTYVVDTQYF. CDR3 sequence (DNA): TGTGCTAGTGGTACCTATGTCGTAGATACGCAGTATTTT. The variable domain in full, completed from reference TRBV12-5 and TRBJ2-3, reads DARVTQTPRHKVTEMGQEVTMRCQPILGHNTVFWYRQTMMQGLELLAYFRNRAPLDDSGMPKDRFSAEMPDATLATLKIQPSEPRDSAVYFCASGTYVVDTQYFGPGTRLTVL.

The sample holds a few counts of this clonotype. The rearrangement uses TRBV11-2 and TRBJ2-7; 14 nucleotides align to TRBD2. Looked up from germline, CDR1 is SGHAT and CDR2 is FQNNGV. This CDR3 contains 16 residues. Trimming at V came to 8 bases and at J to 0 bases, leaving 6 bases not matched to a gene. CDR3 sequence reads: CASLGLAGESSYEQYF. The CDR3 nucleotides read TGTGCCAGCCTGGGACTAGCGGGAGAGAGCTCCTACGAGCAGTACTTC.

This clonotype was recorded at least ten times. The chain is built from TRBV20-1 and TRBJ1-2, with 7 nucleotides matching TRBD1. CDR3 size: 15 residues. The germline V gene has CDR1 DFQATT and CDR2 SNEGSKA (reference sequence). V was pared by 0 bases and J by 4 bases, with 8 bases of the junction left unmatched. The CDR3 spells CSARDLGTELYGYTF. The CDR3 DNA sequence: TGCAGTGCTAGAGATCTGGGGACAGAACTCTATGGCTACACCTTC.

The chain carries TRBV11-3 and TRBJ2-3, with D perhaps matching TRBD1 (5 bases). The CDR3 spans 14 residues. The ends were cut back, 4 bases at V and 6 bases at J, with 14 bases in the middle. Germline values: CDR1 SGHNT, CDR2 YENEEA. DNA for the CDR3: TGTGCCAGCAGCTCCAGGGTAAATTCGGATACGCAGTATTTT. Its translation is CASSSRVNSDTQYF.

This clonotype was detected many times. V is TRBV28 and J is TRBJ2-4, with TRBD1 matching 9 bases. V was pared by 6 bases and J by 3 bases, with 15 bases of the junction left unmatched. The CDR3 totals 18 residues. The germline gives CDR1 MDHEN, CDR2 SYDVKM. DNA for the CDR3: TGTGCCAGCAGCCATATTATCCGGGACAGGGTTGTCAAAAACATTCAGTACTTC. Its translation: CASSHIIRDRVVKNIQYF. The variable domain in full, with the rest retrieved from reference TRBV28 and TRBJ2-4, is DVKVTQSSRYLVKRTGEKVFLECVQDMDHENMFWYRQDPGLGLRLIYFSYDVKMKEKGDIPEGYSVSREKKERFSLILESASTNQTSMYLCASSHIIRDRVVKNIQYFGAGTRLSVL.

The rearrangement joins TRBV12-3 or TRBV12-4 to TRBJ1-6, with D maybe TRBD1 (6 bases). V gave up 7 bases and J gave up 9 bases, with 13 bases separating them. The CDR3 extends over 13 amino acids. In DNA, the CDR3 is TGTGCCAGCACCCGGGACATACTTTCACCCCTCCACTTT. Its protein product is CASTRDILSPLHF.

This clonotype has ten or more counts. The chain carries TRBV18 and TRBJ1-5, with D possibly matching TRBD1 (6 bases). V dropped 4 bases and J dropped 1 base, with 8 bases sitting between them. This CDR3 has 14 residues. Germline V gene lookup returns CDR1 KGHSH and CDR2 LQKENI. The chain's CDR3 is CASSRGQSNQPQHF. For the CDR3, the DNA is TGTGCCAGCTCACGAGGACAGAGCAATCAGCCCCAGCATTTT. Full variable domain (outside the CDR3, taken from reference TRBV18 and TRBJ1-5): NAGVMQNPRHLVRRRGQEARLRCSPMKGHSHVYWYRQLPEEGLKFMVYLQKENIIDESGMPKERFSAEFPKEGPSILRIQQVVRGDSAAYFCASSRGQSNQPQHFGDGTRLSIL.

CDR3 sequence: CASRGIGRNTGELFF. CDR3 sequence (DNA): TGTGCCAGCAGGGGTATAGGCAGGAACACCGGGGAGCTGTTTTTT. The rearrangement links TRBV2 to TRBJ2-2; D gene ambiguous. Germline lookup yields CDR1 SNHLY and CDR2 FYNNEI. The V gene lost 6 bases and the J gene lost 1 base, with 12 bases spanning the gap. CDR3 length: 15 amino acids.

The chain couples TRBV30 to TRBJ2-1; 8 bases are shared with TRBD2. The germline gives CDR1 GTSNPN, CDR2 SVGIG (reference sequence). Unmatched junction bases numbered 7, after V lost 2 bases and J lost 4 bases. The CDR3 runs 15 residues. This CDR3 reads CAWSSPTSAYNEQFF. Here the CDR3 DNA reads TGTGCCTGGAGTAGTCCGACTAGCGCATACAATGAGCAGTTCTTC.

This chain links TRBV7-2 with TRBJ1-5; 7 nucleotides agree with TRBD1. The CDR3 covers 15 residues. CDR1 and CDR2 from the germline V gene are SGHTA and FQGNSA. Trimming took 4 bases from V and 5 from J; bases not matched to a gene: 8. The CDR3 DNA is TGTGCCAGCAGCTCTCGACAGGGCAGCGATCAGCCCCAGCATTTT. Protein: CASSSRQGSDQPQHF. The entire variable domain, with the rest obtained from reference TRBV7-2 and TRBJ1-5, is as follows: GAGVSQSPSNKVTEKGKDVELRCDPISGHTALYWYRQSLGQGLEFLIYFQGNSAPDKSGLPSDRFSAERTGGSVSTLTIQRTQQEDSAVYLCASSSRQGSDQPQHFGDGTRLSIL.

The sample holds a few counts of this clonotype. The V gene is TRBV9, the J gene TRBJ2-3; 10 bases line up with TRBD2. Germline loops: CDR1 SGDLS, CDR2 YYNGEE. The CDR3 has 17 amino acids. The V gene end was trimmed by 3 bases and the J gene end by 5 bases; junction bases not matched to a gene: 12. The CDR3 bases are TGTGCCAGCAGCGCCGCCCCACTAGCGGGGATATTAGATACGCAGTATTTT. Translation gives CASSAAPLAGILDTQYF.

The chain carries TRBV7-6 and TRBJ2-2; TRBD2 aligns across 9 bases. Per the germline V gene, CDR1 is SGHVS and CDR2 is FNYEAQ. Germline trimming cut 4 bases from V and 4 bases from J; bases unmatched to any gene: 16. This CDR3 is 19 amino acids long. CDR3 DNA sequence: TGTGCCAGCAGCTCCCGCCGGGTCGCTAGCGGGACAGTCACCGGGGAGCTGTTTTTT. This translates into CASSSRRVASGTVTGELFF.

This clonotype was seen a few times. The chain recombines TRBV6-2 or TRBV6-3 with TRBJ2-7; a possible D gene is TRBD2 (5 bases). The CDR3 runs to 14 residues. V was clipped by 2 bases and J by 2 bases, with 10 bases between them. Germline CDR1 MNHEY, CDR2 SVGEGT. The CDR3 region is CASSYEGNPYEQYF. Written as DNA, the CDR3 is TGTGCCAGCAGTTACGAGGGAAATCCCTACGAGCAGTACTTC.

This clonotype was seen ten or more times. The rearrangement joins TRBV6-6 to TRBJ2-7; 7 bases align to TRBD2. This CDR3 is built from 13 residues. Trimming at V came to 0 bases and at J to 6 bases, leaving 2 bases not matched to a gene. Germline V lookup: CDR1 MNHNY, CDR2 SVGAGI (reference sequence). CDR3 protein: CASSYSRGFEQYF. In DNA form, the CDR3 reads TGTGCCAGCAGTTACTCGCGGGGGTTCGAGCAGTACTTC.

This clonotype was seen a handful of times. CDR3 in amino acids: CSVVPQETQYF. The CDR3 DNA is TGCAGCGTTGTTCCACAAGAGACCCAGTACTTC. The chain recombines TRBV29-1 with TRBJ2-5; D not resolved. The V gene lost 4 bases and the J gene lost 2 bases, with 5 bases spanning the gap. From germline, CDR1 is SQVTM and CDR2 ANQGSEA. This CDR3 is 11 amino acids long.